These 5 T cell receptor beta chains were sequenced from one sample in a study of T-cell memory formation after mild COVID-19. TCRdb re-called the 5' RACE reads with MiXCR, one entry per CDR3 protein. The repertoire holds a few hundred thousand distinct CDR3 sequences, with 8.5% to 9.5% as singletons. Sequenced input: PBMCs or a T cell subset sorted from them (not recorded which). The source is a man younger than 35 who had mild COVID-19 (a few samples of this study predate the infection). Cell type and time point are not known.

The chain recombines TRBV10-3 with TRBJ2-7; D remains ambiguous. Germline lookup yields CDR1 ENHRY and CDR2 SYGVKD. The CDR3 has 13 residues. V was cut by 5 bases and J by 2 bases, with 10 bases left in between. The chain's CDR3 is CAISLDVTYEQYV. The CDR3 DNA sequence: TGTGCCATCAGTTTAGACGTCACCTACGAGCAGTACGTC.

The rearrangement uses TRBV2 and TRBJ2-1; 9 positions agree with TRBD2. The CDR3 runs 14 residues. Germline V gives CDR1 SNHLY, CDR2 FYNNEI. The J segment lost 4 bases and the V segment lost 3 bases, leaving 1 base of the junction unmatched. CDR3 DNA: TGTGCCAGCAGTGAGCGGGGGGGGTACAATGAGCAGTTCTTC. Its protein is CASSERGGYNEQFF.

V and J are TRBV11-2 and TRBJ2-5; 7 bases line up with TRBD2. Germline V CDR1 and CDR2: SGHAT, FQNNGV. The CDR3 contains 16 residues. Losses at the gene ends were 1 base for V and 2 bases for J; bases not matched to a gene: 7. CDR3 sequence: CASSLGTTSPQETQYF. CDR3 sequence (DNA): TGTGCCAGCAGCTTAGGGACGACTAGCCCGCAAGAGACCCAGTACTTC.

This clonotype was counted once. This sequence joins TRBV20-1 and TRBJ2-2, with D perhaps matching TRBD1 (6 bases). Trimming left V 5 bases short and J 0 bases short, with 10 bases between. CDR3 length: 14 residues. Germline values: CDR1 DFQATT, CDR2 SNEGSKA (reference sequence). CDR3 bases: TGCAGTGCTTCCCGACAGGCGAACACCGGGGAGCTGTTTTTT. Translating gives CSASRQANTGELFF.

V gene TRBV3-1 combines with J gene TRBJ1-1, with D possibly matching TRBD1 (5 bases). CDR1 and CDR2 from the germline V gene are LGHDT and YNNKEL (reference sequence). The CDR3 is 15 residues long. V shed 6 bases and J shed 5 bases, with 19 bases lying between them. CDR3 region: CASSKSVGGVTEAFF. The CDR3 region has the DNA TGTGCCAGCAGTAAGAGCGTCGGAGGGGTGACTGAAGCTTTCTTT.